The 24 T cell receptor beta chains below were found in one sample sequenced in a study of human T cells and chemical hapten exposure. As for time point: pre-sensitization, week 0. The treatment: therapeutic diphenylcyclopropenone sensitization with weekly scalp DPC. From the RACE reads, TCRdb called clonotypes with MiXCR, one entry per CDR3 protein. The table lists 85,000 to 130,000 distinct CDR3 sequences, around 12% of them singletons. The sequences come from whole blood, collected in connection with sensitization to the hapten diphenylcyclopropenone (DPC). Receptors originate from a woman in her 50s with alopecia areata. Some clones in this sample may be carry-over from other donors' samples.

This chain connects TRBV4-1 to TRBJ2-1, with D possibly being TRBD2 (6 bases). With 2 bases removed from V and 7 bases from J, the gap between germline ends came to 12 bases. Germline V gene lookup returns CDR1 MGHRA and CDR2 YSYEKL. The CDR3 has 14 residues. This CDR3 reads CASSQPGTPNEQFF. As DNA, the CDR3 is TGCGCCAGCAGCCAACCCGGGACTCCTAATGAGCAGTTCTTC.

This clonotype was counted ten times or more. The V call is TRBV4-2, the J call TRBJ1-4; TRBD1 matches at 9 bases. Trimming removed 4 bases from V and 0 bases from J; junction bases left unmatched: 9. CDR1 and CDR2 (germline): LGHNA, YNFKEQ. The CDR3 runs 18 residues. This CDR3 reads CASSRGQGRFATNEKLFF. The CDR3 coding sequence is TGTGCCAGCAGCCGGGGACAGGGACGTTTTGCAACTAATGAAAAACTGTTTTTT.

This clonotype was picked up one time. The V gene is TRBV14, the J gene TRBJ1-1, with TRBD1 matching over 7 bases. Losses at the gene ends were 4 bases for V and 0 bases for J; bases not matched to a gene: 8. The length of the CDR3 is 16 residues. Germline CDR1 and CDR2: SGHDN and FVKESK. The DNA for the CDR3 is TGTGCCAGCAGCCCCCGACAGGGCAATATGAACACTGAAGCTTTCTTT. Its translation: CASSPRQGNMNTEAFF.

J is TRBJ1-5 and V is TRBV24-1; 10 bases are a match to TRBD1. Germline lookup yields CDR1 KGHDR and CDR2 SFDVKD. The trim removed 10 bases at V and 5 bases at J, leaving 7 bases unmatched. This CDR3 contains 14 residues. The CDR3 sequence is CATRGGTGDQPQHF. CDR3 DNA sequence: TGTGCCACTAGAGGGGGGACAGGGGATCAGCCCCAGCATTTT.

The chain has TRBV11-2 and TRBJ2-2; no definite D call. Germline V gene lookup returns CDR1 SGHAT and CDR2 FQNNGV. This CDR3 spans 14 amino acids. V dropped 5 bases and J dropped 6 bases, with 13 bases sitting between them. CDR3 nucleotides: TGTGCCAGCAGCCCCAGGTTGAGCGCCGGGGAGCTGTTTTTT. Translated, it gives CASSPRLSAGELFF.

The rearrangement links TRBV6-5 to TRBJ1-5; D uncertain. Germline V CDR1 and CDR2: MNHEY, SVGAGI. V dropped 4 bases and J dropped 0 bases, with 16 bases sitting between them. This CDR3 comprises 17 residues. DNA for the CDR3: TGTGCCAGCAGTTCTTTCTCTACACCGTATAGCAATCAGCCCCAGCATTTT. Its protein product is CASSSFSTPYSNQPQHF.

The genes are TRBV20-1 and TRBJ2-1, with 11 positions matching TRBD2. Trimming at V came to 8 bases and at J to 5 bases, leaving 11 bases not matched to a gene. The CDR3 sequence is 15 residues long. Germline CDR1 reads DFQATT; CDR2 reads SNEGSKA (reference sequence). The CDR3 DNA sequence: TGCAGTACCCAAGATGGGGGACTAGCGGACAATGAGCAGTTCTTC. This gives the protein CSTQDGGLADNEQFF.

The table lists this clonotype with a few counts. J is TRBJ2-3 and V is TRBV7-2; 8 bases map to TRBD2. This CDR3 comprises 16 residues. Trimming at V came to 5 bases and at J to 0 bases, leaving 7 bases not matched to a gene. Per germline, CDR1 SGHTA and CDR2 FQGNSA. The CDR3 here is CASSGRTSSSTDTQYF. The DNA for the CDR3 is TGTGCCAGCAGCGGGAGGACTAGCTCCAGCACAGATACGCAGTATTTT.

This clonotype was counted at least ten times. J is TRBJ1-1 and V is TRBV11-2; possible D gene TRBD1, 5 bases. The CDR3 extends over 14 amino acids. V lost 2 bases, J lost 3 bases, and 10 bases lay in between. Germline CDR1 and CDR2: SGHAT and FQNNGV. Here the CDR3 reads CASSLQGVYTEAFF. As DNA, the CDR3 is TGTGCCAGCAGCTTACAGGGAGTTTACACTGAAGCTTTCTTT.

This clonotype was detected a few times. The chain uses TRBV5-1 and TRBJ2-3; D tentatively fits TRBD1 or TRBD2 (5 bases each). The CDR3 sequence is 13 residues long. Per germline, CDR1 SGHRS and CDR2 YFSETQ. Trimming took 4 bases from V and 5 from J, leaving 11 bases between them. The CDR3 DNA reads TGCGCCAGCAGCGTGAGGGGTGGAGATACGCAGTATTTT. Its translation: CASSVRGGDTQYF.

This clonotype has a count of ten or more. The chain joins TRBV6-1 to TRBJ1-5, with 7 bases aligning to TRBD1. J gave up 2 bases and V 7 bases, and 8 bases lay outside the gene matches. Germline V gene lookup returns CDR1 MNHNS and CDR2 SASEGT. The CDR3 consists of 15 residues. Here the CDR3 DNA reads TGTGCCAGCACCTTTAACAGGGGCGGCAATCAGCCCCAGCATTTT. Amino acids: CASTFNRGGNQPQHF.

The chain combines TRBV20-1 with TRBJ1-1; TRBD1 is a possible D gene (6 bases). CDR1 and CDR2 from the germline V gene are DFQATT and SNEGSKA (reference sequence). The CDR3 totals 12 residues. The V end was cut by 6 bases, the J end by 3 bases, with 11 bases between. CDR3 sequence (DNA): TGCAGTGCAGAGGCAGGGGACACTGAAGCTTTCTTT. This translates into CSAEAGDTEAFF.

This clonotype was recorded many times. The chain joins TRBV29-1 to TRBJ1-1, with 7 bases that match TRBD1. Germline CDR1 and CDR2: SQVTM and ANQGSEA. The CDR3 runs 12 residues. The V gene end was trimmed by 7 bases and the J gene end by 1 base; junction bases not matched to a gene: 3. The CDR3 DNA is TGCAGCGCGAACAGGGGGAACACTGAAGCTTTCTTT. Its protein product is CSANRGNTEAFF.

The sample holds a few counts of this clonotype. V and J are TRBV3-1 and TRBJ1-1, with D possibly matching TRBD1 (6 bases). Looked up from germline, CDR1 is LGHDT and CDR2 is YNNKEL (reference sequence). Trimming stripped 0 bases from V and 1 base from J, with 18 bases between. This CDR3 comprises 18 residues. The CDR3: CASSQDTVGWGPNTEAFF. CDR3 DNA: TGTGCCAGCAGCCAAGATACTGTGGGTTGGGGGCCGAACACTGAAGCTTTCTTT.

This clonotype came up many times. The chain carries TRBV6-1 and TRBJ2-1; 10 bases match TRBD1. The V gene end was trimmed by 5 bases and the J gene end by 4 bases; junction bases not matched to a gene: 5. This CDR3 spans 15 amino acids. Germline values: CDR1 MNHNS, CDR2 SASEGT. CDR3 bases: TGTGCCAGCAGTTTACGGGACAGGGGTTACAATGAGCAGTTCTTC. Its protein product is CASSLRDRGYNEQFF.

This clonotype was counted only a few times. V gene TRBV6-1 combines with J gene TRBJ1-3, with TRBD1 identical over 12 bases. With 6 bases clipped from V and 1 base from J, the junction kept 7 bases outside the gene matches. The CDR3 covers 17 residues. Germline CDR1 is MNHNS and CDR2 is SASEGT. CDR3 region: CASRKSGQGASGNTIYF. The CDR3, as DNA: TGTGCCAGCAGAAAATCGGGACAGGGGGCTTCTGGAAACACCATATATTTT.

This clonotype was counted between two and nine times. V is TRBV7-4 and J is TRBJ2-3, with TRBD1 as a possible D gene (8 bases). The CDR3 extends over 16 amino acids. The germline gives CDR1 SGHVT, CDR2 SQSDAQ. The V gene lost 7 bases and the J gene lost 1 base, with 18 bases spanning the gap. CDR3 in amino acids: CASTLDRGGRTDTQYF. In DNA, the CDR3 is TGTGCCAGCACCCTCGACAGGGGAGGGCGCACAGATACGCAGTATTTT.

The chain uses TRBV10-2 and TRBJ2-7; D is perhaps TRBD1 (5 bases). CDR1 and CDR2 (germline): WSHSY, SAAADI. The CDR3 length is 14 residues. Trimming removed 3 bases from V and 4 bases from J, with 13 bases in between. The CDR3 is CASSDTGARYEQYF. For the CDR3, the DNA is TGCGCCAGCAGTGATACTGGGGCGCGGTACGAGCAGTACTTC.

This chain uses TRBV7-2 with TRBJ2-7, with D perhaps TRBD2 (5 bases). The germline gives CDR1 SGHTA, CDR2 FQGNSA. The germline V and J ends were trimmed by 3 bases and 0 bases, with 12 bases remaining between them. The length of the CDR3 is 15 residues. As DNA, the CDR3 is TGTGCCAGCAGCTTGGGAGTTGGTCCCTCCTACGAGCAGTACTTC. Its protein product is CASSLGVGPSYEQYF.

This clonotype showed up just a few times. This chain connects TRBV20-1 to TRBJ2-3, with TRBD2 matching over 7 bases. With 4 bases clipped from V and 5 bases from J, the junction kept 12 bases outside the gene matches. Germline V gene sequence: CDR1 DFQATT, CDR2 SNEGSKA (reference sequence). CDR3 length: 15 residues. The CDR3 coding sequence is TGCAGTGCTATCGTTTCGGGAGGCTTTGGAGATACGCAGTATTTT. Translated, it gives CSAIVSGGFGDTQYF.

This clonotype was seen a few times. The chain couples TRBV6-5 to TRBJ1-4, with D perhaps TRBD1 (6 bases). V gave up 9 bases and J gave up 8 bases, with 19 bases separating them. The CDR3 covers 14 residues. The germline gives CDR1 MNHEY, CDR2 SVGAGI. The CDR3 nucleotides read TGTGCCAGACTTCGGCCCTCAGGGGTCGAAAAACTGTTTTTT. Protein product: CARLRPSGVEKLFF.

This clonotype has only a few counts. V gene TRBV28 combines with J gene TRBJ1-5; D call uncertain. The CDR3 spans 13 residues. Per germline, CDR1 MDHEN and CDR2 SYDVKM. The V end lost 7 bases, the J end lost 3 bases, and 10 bases lay between the germline ends. Here the CDR3 DNA reads TGTGCCAGCACCAACACGAACAATCAGCCCCAGCATTTT. It is translated as CASTNTNNQPQHF.

In this sample, this clonotype turned up many times. V gene TRBV29-1 combines with J gene TRBJ2-7; 7 nucleotides match TRBD1. CDR3 length: 13 amino acids. Germline trimming cut 7 bases from V and 6 bases from J; bases unmatched to any gene: 12. The germline V gene encodes CDR1 SQVTM and CDR2 ANQGSEA. The CDR3 loop is CSATAGGSPEQYF. The CDR3 DNA is TGCAGCGCTACGGCAGGGGGTTCGCCCGAGCAGTACTTC.

There are many counts of this clonotype. The J gene is TRBJ2-2, the V gene TRBV12-3 or TRBV12-4, with D uncertain. CDR3 length: 11 residues. V was clipped by 3 bases and J by 6 bases, with 2 bases between them. CDR3 loop: CASSFSGELFF. CDR3 bases: TGTGCCAGCAGTTTCTCCGGGGAGCTGTTTTTT.